This T cell receptor (beta chain) was sequenced for a study of T cells after yellow fever vaccination. Study-wide background: Where fractions had low cell numbers, libraries were prepared from them with the SMART-Seq v4 Ultra Low Input RNA kit.

TCRdb independently ran MiXCR on the 5' RACE reads; one entry per CDR3 protein. The sample records roughly 250,000 distinct CDR3 sequences, over 10% being singletons. The CDR3 is 14 residues long. The germline V gene encodes CDR1 DFQATT and CDR2 SNEGSKA (reference sequence). The V and J ends lost 0 bases and 2 bases, in that order; junction bases with no gene match: 3. Broader study findings: The CD4 compartment and the CD8 compartment contained a small share of clonotypes in common. Subsequent to the booster, the majority of primary-vaccination clones reappeared (around 96% CD4, approximately 90% CD8).

This clonotype came up many times. Its antigen remains unidentified. The chain is built from TRBV20-1 and TRBJ2-5; 7 bases are a match to TRBD2. The sequence came from a man aged 30 to 45 who received the YFV17D yellow fever vaccine. The sample consisted of CD4+ T cells sorted from PBMCs, taken 45 days after the yellow fever booster vaccination. CDR3: CSARDASGQETQYF. The CDR3 nucleotides read TGCAGTGCTAGAGACGCTAGCGGACAAGAGACCCAGTACTTC.